These 16 T cell receptor beta chains share one sample of origin, sequenced in a study of T cell responses to AZD1222 COVID-19 vaccine. Clones were sequenced by immunoSEQ multiplex PCR, and TCRdb holds only the in-frame ones, with some missing. The sample has over 100,000 clones; roughly 89% are singletons. This material consisted of peripheral blood, taken on day 0 of AZD1222 vaccination. The receptors originated from an adult in good health.

This chain connects TRBV7-6 to TRBJ1-5; D gene ambiguous. Germline-derived CDR1 and CDR2 are SGHVS and FNYEAQ. The length of the CDR3 is 12 residues. V lost 0 bases and J lost 9, with 6 bases in between. CDR3 DNA sequence: TGTGCCAGCAGCTTAGCGTCCGGGCCCCAGCATTTT. Translating it yields CASSLASGPQHF.

The chain employs TRBV7-6 and TRBJ2-1; 10 nucleotides align to TRBD2. Germline loops: CDR1 SGHVS, CDR2 FNYEAQ. This CDR3 region has 15 residues. The J segment lost 9 bases and the V segment lost 5 bases, leaving 10 bases of the junction unmatched. The CDR3 coding sequence is TGTGCCAGCAGCACAGCTAGCGGGAGTTTTGGTGAGCAGTTCTTC. Protein product: CASSTASGSFGEQFF.

The rearrangement uses TRBV27 and TRBJ1-4; the match to TRBD1 covers 7 bases. Trimming cost V 6 bases and J 4 bases; bases outside gene matches: 8. Germline V gene data show CDR1 as MNHEY and CDR2 as SMNVEV (reference sequence). The CDR3 totals 15 residues. CDR3 DNA: TGTGCCAGCAGCCAACAGGGGTTAAGTAATGAAAAACTGTTTTTT. This sequence encodes CASSQQGLSNEKLFF. The variable domain in full, completed from reference TRBV27 and TRBJ1-4, reads EAQVTQNPRYLITVTGKKLTVTCSQNMNHEYMSWYRQDPGLGLRQIYYSMNVEVTDKGDVPEGYKVSRKEKRNFPLILESPSPNQTSLYFCASSQQGLSNEKLFFGSGTQLSVL.

This sequence joins TRBV3-1 (or the pseudogene TRBV3-2) and TRBJ1-6, with TRBD1 matching 8 bases. J gave up 11 bases and V 4 bases, and 7 bases lay outside the gene matches. CDR1 and CDR2 from the germline V gene are LGHDT and YNNKEL (reference sequence). The CDR3 contains 14 residues. CDR3 protein: CASSPGQVGAPLHF. Written as DNA, the CDR3 is TGTGCCAGCAGCCCGGGACAGGTTGGTGCACCCCTCCACTTT.

In this sample, this clone turned up once. The CDR3 nucleotides are TGTGCCAGTAGTATGATTAGTGCGGGGGGCAGGAGGCAGCCCCAGCATTTT. Translated, it gives CASSMISAGGRRQPQHF. The chain employs TRBV19 and TRBJ1-5, with a weak D call TRBD1 (6 bases). Germline CDR1 and CDR2: LNHDA and SQIVND (reference sequence). Trimming stripped 3 bases from V and 7 bases from J, with 22 bases between. There are 17 residues in the CDR3.

This chain connects TRBV24-1 to TRBJ2-2; perhaps D is TRBD1 or TRBD2 (6 bases each). The germline V gene encodes CDR1 KGHDR and CDR2 SFDVKD. V lost 5 bases to trimming and J lost 1 base, with 16 bases between them. The length of the CDR3 is 17 residues. The CDR3 reads CATSAGEAGQNTGELFF. The CDR3 DNA reads TGTGCCACCAGTGCAGGGGAGGCGGGACAGAACACCGGGGAGCTGTTTTTT.

This chain connects TRBV7-6 to TRBJ2-1; 7 nucleotides match TRBD1. Per the germline V gene, CDR1 is SGHVS and CDR2 is FNYEAQ. The V and J ends lost 4 bases and 3 bases, in that order; junction bases with no gene match: 18. The CDR3 is 19 residues long. CDR3 sequence (DNA): TGTGCCAGCAGCTCCCCGGTTATTCGGGGACAGCCAAACTACAATGAGCAGTTCTTC. The encoded protein is CASSSPVIRGQPNYNEQFF.

V is TRBV5-1 and J is TRBJ1-1; 7 bases agree with TRBD1. The V segment lost 5 bases and the J segment 4 bases; nucleotides outside the gene matches: 8. The germline V gene encodes CDR1 SGHRS and CDR2 YFSETQ. The CDR3 extends over 14 amino acids. The CDR3 region has the DNA TGCGCCAGCAGTCTAGACAGGGCGGGCACTGAAGCTTTCTTT. Its translation: CASSLDRAGTEAFF.

The rearrangement uses TRBV7-3 and TRBJ2-1; possibly TRBD1 for D (6 bases). The CDR3 extends over 15 amino acids. Germline CDR1 and CDR2: SGHTA and FQGTGA. Trimming left V 3 bases short and J 1 base short, with 10 bases between. The DNA for the CDR3 is TGTGCCAGCAGCTTCGTGACAGGTTCCTACAATGAGCAGTTCTTC. It encodes CASSFVTGSYNEQFF.

The CDR3 here is CASSALRTGGSEQYF. The CDR3, as DNA: TGCGCCAGCAGTGCCCTTCGGACAGGGGGGAGCGAGCAGTACTTC. The chain recombines TRBV10-2 with TRBJ2-7; 10 bases are a match to TRBD1. J lost 6 bases, V lost 4 bases, and 9 bases had no gene match. The germline V gene encodes CDR1 WSHSY and CDR2 SAAADI. The CDR3 totals 15 residues.

The CDR3: CASSPGTGTYNEQFF. CDR3 in DNA: TGTGCCAGCAGCCCGGGGACAGGGACATACAATGAGCAGTTCTTC. The chain combines TRBV4-2 with TRBJ2-1, with 9 bases identical to TRBD1. The junction had 5 bases not matched to a gene; V was cut back by 4 bases and J by 4 bases. Germline loops: CDR1 LGHNA, CDR2 YNFKEQ. The CDR3 length is 15 residues.

The V and J genes are TRBV30 and TRBJ2-2; D may match TRBD1 or TRBD2 (5 bases each). Germline V gene sequence: CDR1 GTSNPN, CDR2 SVGIG (reference sequence). V was pared by 3 bases and J by 4 bases, with 18 bases between. The CDR3 is 16 residues long. CDR3 loop: CAWSLSGPAGTGELFF. The CDR3 coding sequence is TGTGCCTGGAGCCTCTCGGGACCGGCGGGCACCGGGGAGCTGTTTTTT. Full variable domain (rest looked up from reference TRBV30 and TRBJ2-2): SQTIHQWPATLVQPVGSPLSLECTVEGTSNPNLYWYRQAAGRGLQLLFYSVGIGQISSEVPQNLSASRPQDRQFILSSKKLLLSDSGFYLCAWSLSGPAGTGELFFGEGSRLTVL.

The chain carries TRBV7-9 and TRBJ1-1; 8 bases match TRBD1. The CDR3 contains 13 residues. The germline gives CDR1 SEHNR, CDR2 FQNEAQ (reference sequence). The junction had 1 base not matched to a gene; V was cut back by 3 bases and J by 4 bases. This CDR3 reads CASSLTGATEAFF. For the CDR3, the DNA is TGTGCCAGCAGCTTGACAGGGGCCACTGAAGCTTTCTTT.

DNA for the CDR3: TGTGCCAGCAGCGCCGGGACAGGGAAAACCGGGGAGCTGTTTTTT. Protein sequence: CASSAGTGKTGELFF. V and J are TRBV11-3 and TRBJ2-2; the match to TRBD1 covers 9 bases. The CDR3 length is 15 residues. The germline V gene encodes CDR1 SGHNT and CDR2 YENEEA. With V trimmed by 5 bases and J by 5 bases, 6 bases remained unmatched.

The chain uses TRBV5-1 and TRBJ2-7; 8 bases align to TRBD1. J lost 3 bases, V lost 4 bases, and 6 bases had no gene match. CDR1 and CDR2 (germline): SGHRS, YFSETQ. The CDR3 covers 14 residues. DNA for the CDR3: TGCGCCAGCAGCCGGATGACAGGGGACTACGAGCAGTACTTC. The encoded protein is CASSRMTGDYEQYF.

This clone was recorded only once. This chain connects TRBV5-1 to TRBJ1-4; TRBD1 might be the D (5 bases). This CDR3 is built from 13 residues. Germline V CDR1 and CDR2: SGHRS, YFSETQ. V was pared by 2 bases and J by 4 bases, with 6 bases between. CDR3 loop: CASSFQGNEKLFF. The CDR3 DNA reads TGCGCCAGCAGCTTCCAGGGTAATGAAAAACTGTTTTTT. The complete variable domain, with remaining parts taken from reference TRBV5-1 and TRBJ1-4, reads KAGVTQTPRYLIKTRGQQVTLSCSPISGHRSVSWYQQTPGQGLQFLFEYFSETQRNKGNFPGRFSGRQFSNSRSEMNVSTLELGDSALYLCASSFQGNEKLFFGSGTQLSVL.